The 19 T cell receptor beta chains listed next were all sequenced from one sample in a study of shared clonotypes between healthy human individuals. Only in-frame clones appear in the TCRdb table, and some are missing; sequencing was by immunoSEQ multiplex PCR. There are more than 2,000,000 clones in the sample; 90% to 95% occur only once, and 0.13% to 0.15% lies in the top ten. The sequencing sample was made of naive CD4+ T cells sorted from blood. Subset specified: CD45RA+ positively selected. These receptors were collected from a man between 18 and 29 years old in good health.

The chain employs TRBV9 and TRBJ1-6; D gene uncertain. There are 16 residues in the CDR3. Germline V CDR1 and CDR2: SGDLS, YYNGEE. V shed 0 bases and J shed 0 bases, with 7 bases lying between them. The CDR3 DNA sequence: TGTGCCAGCAGCGTAGGTCCCCTCTCCTATAATTCACCCCTCCACTTT. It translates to CASSVGPLSYNSPLHF.

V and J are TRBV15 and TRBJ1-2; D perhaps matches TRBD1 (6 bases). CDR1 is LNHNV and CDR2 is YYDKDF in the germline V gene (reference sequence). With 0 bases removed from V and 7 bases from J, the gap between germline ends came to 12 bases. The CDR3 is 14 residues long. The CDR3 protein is CATSRDQGGGGYTF. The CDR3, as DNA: TGTGCCACCAGCAGAGATCAAGGGGGAGGTGGCTACACCTTC.

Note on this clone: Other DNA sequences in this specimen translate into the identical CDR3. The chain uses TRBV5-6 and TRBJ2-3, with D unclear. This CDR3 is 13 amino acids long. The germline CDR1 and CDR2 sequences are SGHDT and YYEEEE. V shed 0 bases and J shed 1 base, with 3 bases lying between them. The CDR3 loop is CASSLDRTDTQYF. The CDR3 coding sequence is TGTGCCAGCAGCTTGGACCGCACAGATACGCAGTATTTT.

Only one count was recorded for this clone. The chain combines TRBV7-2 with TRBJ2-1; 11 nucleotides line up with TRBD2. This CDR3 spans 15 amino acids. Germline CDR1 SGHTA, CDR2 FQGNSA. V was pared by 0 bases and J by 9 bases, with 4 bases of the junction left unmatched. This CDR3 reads CASSLASGRAGEQFF. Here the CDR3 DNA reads TGTGCCAGCAGCTTAGCTAGCGGGAGGGCAGGTGAGCAGTTCTTC.

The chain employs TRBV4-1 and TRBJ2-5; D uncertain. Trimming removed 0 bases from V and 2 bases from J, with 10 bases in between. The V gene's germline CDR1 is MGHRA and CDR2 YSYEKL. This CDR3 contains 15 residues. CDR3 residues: CASSQDSGKQETQYF. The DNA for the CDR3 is TGCGCCAGCAGCCAAGATAGTGGTAAACAAGAGACCCAGTACTTC.

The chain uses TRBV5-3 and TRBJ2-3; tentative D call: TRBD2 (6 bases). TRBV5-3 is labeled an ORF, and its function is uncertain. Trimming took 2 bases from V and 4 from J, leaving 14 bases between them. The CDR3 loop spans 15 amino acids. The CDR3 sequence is CARSFVGRSPDTQYF. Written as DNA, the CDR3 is TGTGCCAGAAGCTTTGTAGGGAGGAGCCCAGATACGCAGTATTTT.

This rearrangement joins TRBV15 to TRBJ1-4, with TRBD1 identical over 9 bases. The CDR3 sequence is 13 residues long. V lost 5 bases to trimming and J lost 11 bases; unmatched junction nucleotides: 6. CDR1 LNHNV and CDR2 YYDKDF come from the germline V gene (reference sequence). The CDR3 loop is CATSRDRVQKLFF. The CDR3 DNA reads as TGTGCCACCAGCCGGGACAGGGTGCAGAAACTGTTTTTT.

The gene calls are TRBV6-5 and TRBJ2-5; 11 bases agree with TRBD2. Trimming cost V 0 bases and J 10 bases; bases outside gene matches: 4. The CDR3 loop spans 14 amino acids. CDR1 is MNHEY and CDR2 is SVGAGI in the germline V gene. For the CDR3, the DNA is TGTGCCAGCAGTTACTCGGGACTAGCGGAGGACCAGTACTTC. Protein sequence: CASSYSGLAEDQYF.

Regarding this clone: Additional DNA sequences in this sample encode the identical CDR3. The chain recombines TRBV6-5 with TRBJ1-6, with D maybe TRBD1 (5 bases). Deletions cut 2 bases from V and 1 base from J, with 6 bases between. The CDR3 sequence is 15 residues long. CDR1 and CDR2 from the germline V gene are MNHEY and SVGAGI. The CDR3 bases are TGTGCCAGCAGTTACAGGGGTTCCTATAATTCACCCCTCCACTTT. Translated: CASSYRGSYNSPLHF.

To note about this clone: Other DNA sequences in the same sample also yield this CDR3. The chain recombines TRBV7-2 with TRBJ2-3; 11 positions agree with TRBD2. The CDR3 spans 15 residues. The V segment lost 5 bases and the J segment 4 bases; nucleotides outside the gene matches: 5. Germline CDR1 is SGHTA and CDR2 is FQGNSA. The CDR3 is CASSRLAGGSDTQYF. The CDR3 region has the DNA TGTGCCAGCAGCCGTCTAGCGGGGGGTTCAGATACGCAGTATTTT.

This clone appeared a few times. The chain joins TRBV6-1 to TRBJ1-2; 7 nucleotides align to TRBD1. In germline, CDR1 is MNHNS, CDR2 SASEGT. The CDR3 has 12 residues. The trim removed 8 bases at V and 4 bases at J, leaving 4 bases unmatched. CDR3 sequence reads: CASDRDSYGYTF. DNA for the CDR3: TGTGCCAGCGACCGGGACAGCTATGGCTACACCTTC.

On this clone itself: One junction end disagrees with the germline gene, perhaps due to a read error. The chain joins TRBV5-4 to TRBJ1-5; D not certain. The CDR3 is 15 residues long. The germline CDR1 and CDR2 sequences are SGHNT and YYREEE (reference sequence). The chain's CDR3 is CASSQTVMSNQPQHF. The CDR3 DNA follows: TGCGCCAGCAGCCAAACGGTAATGAGCAATCAGCCCCAGCATTTT. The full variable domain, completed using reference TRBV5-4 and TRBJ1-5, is ETGVTQSPTHLIKTRGQQVTLRCSSQSGHNTVSWYQQALGQGPQFIFQYYREEENGRGNFPPRFSGLQFPNYSSELNVNALELDDSALYLCASSQTVMSNQPQHFGDGTRLSIL.

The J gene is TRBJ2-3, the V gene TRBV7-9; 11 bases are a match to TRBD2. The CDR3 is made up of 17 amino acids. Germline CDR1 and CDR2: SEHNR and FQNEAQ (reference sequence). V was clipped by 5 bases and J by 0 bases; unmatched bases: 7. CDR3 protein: CASSPRLAGISTDTQYF. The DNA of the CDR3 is TGTGCCAGCAGCCCACGACTAGCGGGGATTAGCACAGATACGCAGTATTTT. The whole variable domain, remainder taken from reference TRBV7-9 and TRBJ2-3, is DTGVSQNPRHKITKRGQNVTFRCDPISEHNRLYWYRQTLGQGPEFLTYFQNEAQLEKSRLLSDRFSAERPKGSFSTLEIQRTEQGDSAMYLCASSPRLAGISTDTQYFGPGTRLTVL.

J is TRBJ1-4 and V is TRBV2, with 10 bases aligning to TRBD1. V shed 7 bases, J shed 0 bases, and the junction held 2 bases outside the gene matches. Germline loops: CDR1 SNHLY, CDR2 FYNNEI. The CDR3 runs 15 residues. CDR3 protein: CASTGQGATNEKLFF. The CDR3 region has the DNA TGTGCCAGCACTGGACAGGGGGCAACTAATGAAAAACTGTTTTTT.

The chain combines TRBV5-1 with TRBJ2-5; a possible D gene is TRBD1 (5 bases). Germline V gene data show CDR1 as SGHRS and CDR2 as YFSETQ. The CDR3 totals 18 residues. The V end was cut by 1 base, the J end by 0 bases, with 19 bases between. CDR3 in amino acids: CASSLHPSQAPYQETQYF. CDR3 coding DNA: TGCGCCAGCAGCTTGCACCCTTCACAGGCCCCGTACCAAGAGACCCAGTACTTC.

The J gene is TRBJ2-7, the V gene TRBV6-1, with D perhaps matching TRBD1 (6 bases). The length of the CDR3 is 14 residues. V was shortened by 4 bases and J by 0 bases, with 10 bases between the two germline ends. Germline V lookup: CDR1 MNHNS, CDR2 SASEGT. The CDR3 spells CASSVLRGSYEQYF. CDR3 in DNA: TGTGCCAGCAGTGTCCTCAGGGGCTCCTACGAGCAGTACTTC.

The CDR3 loop is CASSLVGGRNTEAFF. DNA for the CDR3: TGTGCCAGCAGCTTAGTTGGAGGGCGGAACACTGAAGCTTTCTTT. The V and J genes are TRBV7-2 and TRBJ1-1, with D uncertain. The CDR3 is 15 residues long. V lost 1 base and J lost 1, with 10 bases in between. The germline V gene encodes CDR1 SGHTA and CDR2 FQGNSA.

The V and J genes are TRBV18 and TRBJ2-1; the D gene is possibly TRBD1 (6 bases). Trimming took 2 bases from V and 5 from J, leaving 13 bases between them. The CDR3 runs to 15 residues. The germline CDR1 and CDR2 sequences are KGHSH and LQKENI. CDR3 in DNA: TGTGCCAGCTCACCAGGGGGCAGGGATAACAATGAGCAGTTCTTC. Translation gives CASSPGGRDNNEQFF. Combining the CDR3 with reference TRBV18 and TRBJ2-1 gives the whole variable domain NAGVMQNPRHLVRRRGQEARLRCSPMKGHSHVYWYRQLPEEGLKFMVYLQKENIIDESGMPKERFSAEFPKEGPSILRIQQVVRGDSAAYFCASSPGGRDNNEQFFGPGTRLTVL.

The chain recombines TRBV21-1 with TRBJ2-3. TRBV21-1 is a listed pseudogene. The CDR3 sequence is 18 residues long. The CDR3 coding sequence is TGTGCCAGCAGCAAAGCTTTTTTGGACCTGGTGGGCACAGATACGCAGTATTTT. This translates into CASSKAFLDLVGTDTQYF.